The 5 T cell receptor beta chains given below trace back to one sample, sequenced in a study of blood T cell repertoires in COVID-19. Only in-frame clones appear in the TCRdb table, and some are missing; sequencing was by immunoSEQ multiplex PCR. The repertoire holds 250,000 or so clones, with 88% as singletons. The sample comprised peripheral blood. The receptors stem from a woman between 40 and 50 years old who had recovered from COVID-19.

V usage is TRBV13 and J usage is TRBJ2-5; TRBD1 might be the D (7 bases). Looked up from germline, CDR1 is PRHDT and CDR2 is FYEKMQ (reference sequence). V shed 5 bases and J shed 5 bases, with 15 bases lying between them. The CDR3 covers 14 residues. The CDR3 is CASSLPGGWETQYF. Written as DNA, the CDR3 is TGTGCCAGCAGCCTACCAGGGGGGTGGGAGACCCAGTACTTC.

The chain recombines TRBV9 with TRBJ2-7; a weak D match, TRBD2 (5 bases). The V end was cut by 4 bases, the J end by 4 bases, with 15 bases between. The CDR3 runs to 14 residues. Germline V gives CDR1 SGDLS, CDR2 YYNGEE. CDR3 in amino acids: CASSHQQLGYEQYV. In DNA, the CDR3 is TGTGCCAGCAGCCACCAACAACTAGGGTACGAGCAGTACGTC.

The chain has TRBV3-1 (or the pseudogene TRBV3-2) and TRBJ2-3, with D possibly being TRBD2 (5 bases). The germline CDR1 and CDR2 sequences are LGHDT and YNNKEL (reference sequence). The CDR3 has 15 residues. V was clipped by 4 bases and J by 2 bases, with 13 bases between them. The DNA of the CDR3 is TGTGCCAGCAGCCGTACAGAGGGCCACACAGATACGCAGTATTTT. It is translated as CASSRTEGHTDTQYF.

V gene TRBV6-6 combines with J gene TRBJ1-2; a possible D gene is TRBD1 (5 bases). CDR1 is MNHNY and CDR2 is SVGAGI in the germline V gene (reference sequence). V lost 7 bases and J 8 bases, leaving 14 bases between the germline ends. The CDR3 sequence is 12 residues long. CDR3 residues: CASTRGAVGYTF. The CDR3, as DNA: TGTGCCAGCACCCGCGGGGCAGTCGGCTACACCTTC.

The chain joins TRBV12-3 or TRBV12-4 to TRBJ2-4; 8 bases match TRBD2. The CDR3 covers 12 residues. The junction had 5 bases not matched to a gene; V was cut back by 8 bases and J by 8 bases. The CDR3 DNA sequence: TGTGCCAGCCGGGGGGGGTCATACATTCAGTACTTC. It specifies CASRGGSYIQYF.